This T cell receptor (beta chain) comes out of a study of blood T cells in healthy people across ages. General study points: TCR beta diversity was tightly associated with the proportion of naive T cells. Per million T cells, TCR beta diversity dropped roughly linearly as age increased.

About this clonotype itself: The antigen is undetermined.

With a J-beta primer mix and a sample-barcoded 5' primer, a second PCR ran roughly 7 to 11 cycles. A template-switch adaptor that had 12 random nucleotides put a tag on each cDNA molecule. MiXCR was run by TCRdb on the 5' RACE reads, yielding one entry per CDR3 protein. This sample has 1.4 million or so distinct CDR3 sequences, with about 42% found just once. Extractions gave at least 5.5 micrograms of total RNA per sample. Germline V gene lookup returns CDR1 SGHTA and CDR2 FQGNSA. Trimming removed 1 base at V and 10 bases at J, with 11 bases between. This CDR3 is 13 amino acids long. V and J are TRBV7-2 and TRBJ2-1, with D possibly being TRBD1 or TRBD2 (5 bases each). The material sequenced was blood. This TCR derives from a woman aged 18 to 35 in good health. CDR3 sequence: CASSLEGTREQFF. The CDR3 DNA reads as TGTGCCAGCAGCTTAGAAGGGACCCGAGAGCAGTTCTTC.